This TCR beta chain appears in the sequencing data of a study of PD-1 blockade in classical Hodgkin lymphoma. General study points: By C4D1, diversity of CD4+ TCRs had risen significantly, whereas that of CD8+ TCRs had not. Patients excluded were those beginning nivolumab under 1 year after ASCT. Reported baseline diversity: healthy donors highest, relapsed/refractory patients lowest.

Points on this clone: The antigen is undetermined.

Relapse was seen in all patients after autologous stem cell transplantation, and brentuximab vedotin exposure was variable. Complete response, partial response or progressive disease was recorded as best response. Only in-frame clones appear in the TCRdb table, and some are missing; sequencing was by immunoSEQ multiplex PCR. The sample carries some 58,000 clones, around 89% recorded once. The CDR3 runs 15 residues. In germline, CDR1 is MNHNY, CDR2 SVGAGI (reference sequence). The V segment lost 2 bases and the J segment 4 bases; nucleotides outside the gene matches: 7. The chain is built from TRBV6-6 and TRBJ2-7; 8 positions agree with TRBD2. The sequence came from a human donor with classical Hodgkin lymphoma. Specimen: peripheral blood mononuclear cells (PBMCs), collected before the second cycle of nivolumab. CDR3: CASSYTSGGLYEQYF. DNA for the CDR3: TGTGCCAGCAGTTACACGAGCGGGGGCCTATACGAGCAGTACTTC.